The entry that follows covers one T cell receptor (beta chain) sequence. Its antigen has not been determined. No base quality values were provided; no much bigger clone lies one nucleotide off. Library preparation used 5' RACE. Instrument used: Illumina HiSeq 2500. A second roughly 6 to 12 cycle PCR used a sample-barcoded 5' primer and a J-beta primer mix. Each TCR beta cDNA molecule received a unique molecular identifier from a template-switch 5' adaptor carrying 12 random nucleotides. Each sample yielded at least 3 million CDR3-containing paired-end reads. All of the RNA was converted into first-strand cDNA using the Mint cDNA synthesis kit, with a TRBC-specific oligonucleotide serving as the primer. Following uracil-DNA glycosylase treatment, all cDNA underwent a first 18-cycle PCR with the universal primers M1SS and BC2_uni_R. The published analysis was carried out like this. For normalization, 1 million high-quality reads, each with a distinct molecular identifier, were randomly selected from each sample. Instead of being binned into consensus sequences, reads that shared molecular identifiers were thrown out. CDR3 identification, clonotype clustering and error correction used MiTCR with a Q25 quality threshold and the strictest error-elimination algorithm. Lower-bound total TCR beta diversity was estimated with a nonparametric unseen species model using Euler transformation. TCRdb reworked the public reads: Q25 trimming with fastp, MiXCR clone assembly, productive beta chains retained. Entries that share a CDR3 protein sequence are merged under the most common genes and DNA. The V and J calls shown here were made by TCRdb, not taken from the authors' results. Recorded for this sample are 800,000 to 950,000 distinct CDR3 sequences; around 48% of them occurred a single time. Roughly 12% of the sample lies in the top ten.

Donors were under 40 systemically healthy Caucasian individuals from Russia aged about 6 to 100 years. Ten milliliters of peripheral blood were drawn from each donor into EDTA-treated Vacutainer tubes. Ficoll-Paque density-gradient centrifugation was used to isolate PBMCs, with at least 6.5 million per sample. Total RNA was extracted from PBMCs with Trizol reagent, with at least 6 micrograms obtained per sample. For every donor, an aliquot of PBMCs went through flow cytometry to measure the percentages of naive CD45RAhigh/CD27high T cells. These data are taken from a study of blood T cells in healthy people across ages (dated by TCRdb to between 2014 and 2016). Regarding the research as a whole: Template switching captured roughly one uniquely barcoded TCR beta cDNA molecule per two T cells in model experiments. To track age-related changes in TCR beta repertoire diversity, the study relied on deep sequencing normalized with unique cDNA molecular identifiers. The donors were split into four age groups: young (average 16 years), middle-aged (39), aged (62) and long-lived (under 90). To avoid experimental bias, donors of different ages were spread randomly across the sequencing lanes. The study analyzed two additional independent replicas of 1 million unique cDNA reads from the same blood draw for two donors, one aged 18 to 29 and one aged 80 or older.

Overall results and qualifications from the work: Total diversity estimates from one million sequenced T cells were considered lower bounds and underestimates. The CMV infection status of donors was not known, potentially confounding age-related changes in expanded clonotypes. Compared with the aged group, more naive CD4+ T cells, fewer expanded clones and increased TCR diversity were shown by the long-lived group, suggesting age selection. Conclusive comparison of naive and antigen-experienced compartments was prevented by the profiling of bulk unsorted PBMCs. Observed TCR beta diversity per million T cells fell roughly linearly with age, and a significant reduction was already apparent by age approximately 40. The percentage of naive T cells measured by flow cytometry correlated strongly with observed TCR beta diversity.

Looking up the germline V gene yields CDR1 SGHAT and CDR2 FQNNGV. V loses 4 bases at its end and J loses 2 bases; junction bases beyond the gene matches: 6. Taken from cysteine to phenylalanine, the CDR3 has 16 residues. Only the CDR3 portion is preserved as DNA: 48 bases, with reading frame beginning at the first base. Recombination joined TRBV11-2 with TRBJ2-7, and 12 junction bases match TRBD2. The origin of this receptor is a man younger than 45 in good health. The sequencing input was blood. The DNA reads as follows: TGTGCCAGCAGCTCCTTGACTAGCGGGGGTCCCTACGAGCAGTACTTC. It is translated as CASSSLTSGGPYEQYF. Where the CDR3 stops, the reference TRBV11-2 and TRBJ2-7 genes take over; the full variable domain is EAGVAQSPRYKIIEKRQSVAFWCNPISGHATLYWYQQILGQGPKLLIQFQNNGVVDDSQLPKDRFSAERLKGVDSTLKIQPAKLEDSAVYLCASSSLTSGGPYEQYFGPGTRLTVT.